The T cell receptor beta chain described here comes from a study of beta chain features in type 1 diabetes. J gave up 2 bases and V 4 bases, and 8 bases lay outside the gene matches. The CDR3 extends over 15 amino acids. CDR1 is SGHNT and CDR2 is YYREEE in the germline V gene (reference sequence). Details on this clone: Its target is unknown.

Expressed TCRB transcripts got sequenced, as all isolated RNA was reverse transcribed. Method: immunoSEQ multiplex PCR; TCRdb's copy keeps in-frame clones and lacks some. Here the sample spans roughly 26,000 clones, roughly 45% being singletons. Study-level findings and limits: All four CD4+ subsets from Type 1 diabetes patients carried moderately but significantly shorter TCRB CDR3s. Within patients, naive, central memory and Treg TCRB repertoires seemed more similar than within healthy donors.

This clonotype was sampled from a man younger than 45 with type 1 diabetes. The chain joins TRBV5-4 to TRBJ1-1; TRBD1 matches 7 bases. Sequencing was performed on stem cell memory CD4+ T cells from blood. In nucleotides, the CDR3 is TGTGCCAGCAGCCTCCCCGGGACAGTTAACACTGAAGCTTTCTTT. It codes for CASSLPGTVNTEAFF.